The sequence of this TCR beta chain was determined in a study of T cell responses to AZD1222 COVID-19 vaccine. The wider study: Timing groups of about 4 and about 12 weeks for second doses were pooled. The study, taken as a whole, reports: Mostly white British, mostly female donors; authors suggested clonal diversity may be underestimated. Repertoires were obtained only post-peak T cell response. Across the whole spike, CD4 TCRs peaked at regions 160-218 and 743-854.

The CDR3 is 18 amino acids. The germline CDR1 and CDR2 sequences are SGHNT and YYREEE (reference sequence). V lost 2 bases, J lost 1 base, and 14 bases stayed unmatched. The repertoire was sequenced with immunoSEQ multiplex PCR; TCRdb's copy has only in-frame clones and lacks some. The sample lists just over 70,000 clones; approximately 81% were seen once. To note about this clone: The antigen remains undetermined.

Sequencing used peripheral blood, obtained on day 0 of AZD1222 vaccination. The genes are TRBV5-4 and TRBJ2-7; the match to TRBD1 covers 8 bases. This clonotype originated in an adult in good health. The CDR3 loop reads CASSFPSFTGTGSYEQYF. CDR3 nucleotides: TGTGCCAGCAGCTTCCCCTCCTTCACCGGGACAGGTTCCTACGAGCAGTACTTC.